The source of this T cell receptor (beta chain) is a study of blood T cells in healthy people across ages. Study results and limitations: A conclusive naive versus antigen-experienced comparison was prevented by the unsorted PBMCs.

V lost 1 base and J 2 bases, leaving 14 bases between the germline ends. Germline V gene lookup returns CDR1 SQVTM and CDR2 ANQGSEA. The CDR3 extends over 15 amino acids. For the second PCR, which ran for roughly 6 to 11 cycles, a sample-barcoded 5' primer and a J-beta primer mix were used. The template-switch adaptor, which had 12 random nucleotides, put a tag on each cDNA molecule. From the 5' RACE reads, TCRdb called clonotypes with MiXCR, one entry per CDR3 protein. The top ten hold approximately 15% of the sample, which has about 700,000 distinct CDR3 sequences, about 32% seen once. This clonotype occurred once. Antigen: not known. Peripheral blood was drawn, around 9.4 milliliters per donor.

The chain has TRBV29-1 and TRBJ1-2, with D uncertain. The TCR sequence derives from a woman over 75 in good health. The material sequenced was blood. The CDR3 region is CSVEGSRPFNYGYTF. The CDR3 DNA is TGCAGCGTTGAAGGGAGCAGGCCTTTCAACTATGGCTACACCTTC.